This is a list of T cell receptor beta chains from one sample in a study of regulatory T cells in long-lasting Graves disease. MiXCR, run by TCRdb on the multiplex PCR reads, gives a single entry per CDR3 protein. This sample has 310,000 or so distinct CDR3 sequences; around a fifth occur once, and the top ten carry around 50%. Sample: peripheral blood mononuclear cells (PBMCs), taken when the disease was refractory, from a patient treated with antithyroid drugs. The receptor set was obtained from a female donor with Graves disease. The CDR3 runs from the conserved cysteine through the conserved F or W. The order of the fields is J gene, V gene, clone size, D gene, CDR3 DNA, CDR3 protein. D genes are given only for firm matches. Clone sizes are given selectively: once, few, many, or a class where the clone is expanded.

J gene: TRBJ2-5
V gene: TRBV11-2
clone size: many
D gene: TRBD2
CDR3 DNA: TGTGCCAGCAGACAATCTAGCGGGAGTACTTGGGAGACCCAGTACTTC
CDR3 protein: CASRQSSGSTWETQYF

J gene: TRBJ1-5
V gene: TRBV28
clone size: -
D gene: -
CDR3 DNA: TGTGCCAGCAGGCGGGGAAGCAATCAGCCCCAGCATTTT
CDR3 protein: CASRRGSNQPQHF

J gene: TRBJ2-2
V gene: TRBV15
clone size: few
D gene: -
CDR3 DNA: TGTGCCACCAGCCCAGAGTCACCTGCGAACACCGGGGAGCTGTTTTTT
CDR3 protein: CATSPESPANTGELFF

J gene: TRBJ2-7
V gene: TRBV7-2
clone size: many
D gene: TRBD1
CDR3 DNA: TGTGCCAGCAGCGTTGGATGGGGGACAGAGAACGAGCAGTACTTC
CDR3 protein: CASSVGWGTENEQYF

J gene: TRBJ2-5
V gene: TRBV5-8
clone size: -
D gene: -
CDR3 DNA: TGTGCCAGCAGCTTTGTTCCACAGGGAGGAGAGACCCAGTACTTC
CDR3 protein: CASSFVPQGGETQYF

J gene: TRBJ2-7
V gene: TRBV20-1
clone size: few
D gene: -
CDR3 DNA: TGCAGTGCTACAGCAGGGATTTTGACCTACGAGCAGTACTTC
CDR3 protein: CSATAGILTYEQYF

J gene: TRBJ2-5
V gene: TRBV20-1
clone size: many
D gene: TRBD1
CDR3 DNA: TGCAGTGCTAGAGACCCGGACAGGGGAAGGGGTCAAGAGACCCAGTACTTC
CDR3 protein: CSARDPDRGRGQETQYF

J gene: TRBJ2-7
V gene: TRBV15
clone size: few
D gene: -
CDR3 DNA: TGTGCCACCAGCAGAGGGGTGGACGCCTACGAGCAGTACTTC
CDR3 protein: CATSRGVDAYEQYF

J gene: TRBJ2-2
V gene: TRBV7-2
clone size: few
D gene: TRBD2
CDR3 DNA: TGTGCCACGAGAAGCGGGACGAACACCGGGGAGCTGTTTTTT
CDR3 protein: CATRSGTNTGELFF

J gene: TRBJ2-2
V gene: TRBV30
clone size: once
D gene: -
CDR3 DNA: TGTGCCTGGAGTGTGACGGGAGTGCCTACCGGGGAGCTGTTTTTT
CDR3 protein: CAWSVTGVPTGELFF

J gene: TRBJ1-2
V gene: TRBV5-6
clone size: few
D gene: -
CDR3 DNA: TGTGCCAGTAGCTTGGTGGGGGACTCGAGCTACACCTTC
CDR3 protein: CASSLVGDSSYTF

J gene: TRBJ1-6
V gene: TRBV28
clone size: many
D gene: -
CDR3 DNA: TGTGCCAGCAGCCCAAGAGGTGCTACCTATAATTCACCCCTCCACTTT
CDR3 protein: CASSPRGATYNSPLHF

J gene: TRBJ2-5
V gene: TRBV9
clone size: few
D gene: -
CDR3 DNA: TGTGCCAGCAGCGTAGGAGTACAACAAGAGACCCAGTACTTC
CDR3 protein: CASSVGVQQETQYF

J gene: TRBJ2-5
V gene: TRBV10-3
clone size: few
D gene: TRBD2
CDR3 DNA: TGTGCCACCTCCCCGAGCTCGGGAGGTCCCCCCCAAGAGACCCAGTACTTC
CDR3 protein: CATSPSSGGPPQETQYF

J gene: TRBJ2-7
V gene: TRBV20-1
clone size: many
D gene: TRBD2
CDR3 DNA: TGCAGTGCTAGAGATCCGCGGACTAGCGCCTACGAGCAGTACTTC
CDR3 protein: CSARDPRTSAYEQYF

J gene: TRBJ2-5
V gene: TRBV7-2
clone size: few
D gene: -
CDR3 DNA: TGTGCCAGCAGCTCAATACTCGCCGGGACGCCCAACTTC
CDR3 protein: CASSSILAGTPNF

J gene: TRBJ1-2
V gene: TRBV7-2
clone size: few
D gene: -
CDR3 DNA: TGTGCCAGCAGCGGATCGGGGGGCGGGGGCTATGGCTACACCTTC
CDR3 protein: CASSGSGGGGYGYTF

J gene: TRBJ2-1
V gene: TRBV5-6
clone size: -
D gene: TRBD2
CDR3 DNA: TGTGCCAGCAGCTTTGTAGTCCCTAGCGGTTTGGGTGAGCAGTTCTTC
CDR3 protein: CASSFVVPSGLGEQFF

J gene: TRBJ2-5
V gene: TRBV28
clone size: -
D gene: TRBD1
CDR3 DNA: TGTGCCAGCAGTTTATGGCAGACCAGACAGGGTGAGACCCAGTACTTC
CDR3 protein: CASSLWQTRQGETQYF

J gene: TRBJ2-7
V gene: TRBV7-2
clone size: -
D gene: -
CDR3 DNA: TGTGCCAGCAGCTTAATGGGGGCGCCGAGATTCCACTACGAGCAGTACTTC
CDR3 protein: CASSLMGAPRFHYEQYF

J gene: TRBJ1-5
V gene: TRBV10-2
clone size: many
D gene: -
CDR3 DNA: TGCGCCAGCAGTGAGGCAGAGATGAATCAGCCCCAGCATTTT
CDR3 protein: CASSEAEMNQPQHF

J gene: TRBJ2-7
V gene: TRBV20-1
clone size: -
D gene: -
CDR3 DNA: TGCAGTGCTAGTCTTTCCAGCTATTGGACCTACGAGCAGTACTTC
CDR3 protein: CSASLSSYWTYEQYF

J gene: TRBJ1-2
V gene: TRBV11-2
clone size: few
D gene: TRBD1
CDR3 DNA: TGTGCCAGCAAGACACAGGGGAACTACTATGGCTACACCTTC
CDR3 protein: CASKTQGNYYGYTF

J gene: TRBJ2-7
V gene: TRBV10-3
clone size: -
D gene: TRBD1
CDR3 DNA: TGTGCCACCTCTACTGACAGGGATAAATCCACCGAGCAGTACTTC
CDR3 protein: CATSTDRDKSTEQYF

J gene: TRBJ1-2
V gene: TRBV7-3
clone size: many
D gene: -
CDR3 DNA: TGTGCCAGCAGCTTAGACGGGAACTATGGCTACACCTTC
CDR3 protein: CASSLDGNYGYTF

J gene: TRBJ1-6
V gene: TRBV7-8
clone size: many
D gene: TRBD1
CDR3 DNA: TGTGCCAGCAGCTTTATGGGGACAGGGAATAATTCACCCCTCCACTTT
CDR3 protein: CASSFMGTGNNSPLHF

J gene: TRBJ1-2
V gene: TRBV20-1
clone size: -
D gene: -
CDR3 DNA: TGCAGTGCGAACAGGGTCGGGTATGGCTACACCTTC
CDR3 protein: CSANRVGYGYTF

J gene: TRBJ2-5
V gene: TRBV6-1
clone size: few
D gene: -
CDR3 DNA: TGTGCCAGCAAATCCAGTACAAAAGAGACCCAGTACTTC
CDR3 protein: CASKSSTKETQYF

J gene: TRBJ1-1
V gene: TRBV30
clone size: many
D gene: -
CDR3 DNA: TGTGCCTGGACAGTAGTTCCCTCATCTGAAGCTTTCTTT
CDR3 protein: CAWTVVPSSEAFF

J gene: TRBJ1-3
V gene: TRBV19
clone size: -
D gene: -
CDR3 DNA: TGTGCCAGTAGTATCAACCCAGCAGCTCCTGGAAACACCATATATTTT
CDR3 protein: CASSINPAAPGNTIYF

J gene: TRBJ2-7
V gene: TRBV7-2
clone size: -
D gene: -
CDR3 DNA: TGTGCCAGCAGCTTAGAGGTCAAGACCTACGAGCAGTACTTC
CDR3 protein: CASSLEVKTYEQYF

J gene: TRBJ2-2
V gene: TRBV30
clone size: -
D gene: -
CDR3 DNA: TGTGCCTGGAGTGCCCCTGAGGGGGAGCTGTTTTTT
CDR3 protein: CAWSAPEGELFF

J gene: TRBJ2-4
V gene: TRBV7-2
clone size: few
D gene: -
CDR3 DNA: TGTGCCAGCAGCTTAAAGTCCCTCTTTCGCGCGGAGGGGGTTTTTAACATTCAGTACTTC
CDR3 protein: CASSLKSLFRAEGVFNIQYF

J gene: TRBJ2-2
V gene: TRBV7-6
clone size: -
D gene: -
CDR3 DNA: TGTGCCAGCAGCTTTACAGCGAACACCGGGGAGCTGTTTTTT
CDR3 protein: CASSFTANTGELFF

J gene: TRBJ2-3
V gene: TRBV27
clone size: few
D gene: -
CDR3 DNA: TGTGCCAGCAGTTTACGGGGTGCGCAGTATTTT
CDR3 protein: CASSLRGAQYF

J gene: TRBJ2-7
V gene: TRBV6-1
clone size: many
D gene: TRBD2
CDR3 DNA: TGTGCCAGCAGTGAATTTGTTAGCGGGAGTTCTTCGGCCTTCTACGAGCAGTACTTC
CDR3 protein: CASSEFVSGSSSAFYEQYF

J gene: TRBJ1-5
V gene: TRBV11-2
clone size: many
D gene: -
CDR3 DNA: TGTGCCAGCAGCTTAGGGGCTGAGCAGCCCCAGCATTTT
CDR3 protein: CASSLGAEQPQHF

J gene: TRBJ2-7
V gene: TRBV6-5
clone size: -
D gene: TRBD1
CDR3 DNA: TGTGCCAGCAGTTTGAGAGGACAGGGTCGCTACAAGCAGTACTTC
CDR3 protein: CASSLRGQGRYKQYF

J gene: TRBJ1-5
V gene: TRBV20-1
clone size: many
D gene: TRBD1
CDR3 DNA: TGCAGTGCTTGGGACAGGGGCCTCAATCAGCCCCAGCATTTT
CDR3 protein: CSAWDRGLNQPQHF

J gene: TRBJ2-7
V gene: TRBV7-2
clone size: many
D gene: -
CDR3 DNA: TGTGCCAGCAGCTTAGGAGCCTCCTACGAGCAGTACTTC
CDR3 protein: CASSLGASYEQYF